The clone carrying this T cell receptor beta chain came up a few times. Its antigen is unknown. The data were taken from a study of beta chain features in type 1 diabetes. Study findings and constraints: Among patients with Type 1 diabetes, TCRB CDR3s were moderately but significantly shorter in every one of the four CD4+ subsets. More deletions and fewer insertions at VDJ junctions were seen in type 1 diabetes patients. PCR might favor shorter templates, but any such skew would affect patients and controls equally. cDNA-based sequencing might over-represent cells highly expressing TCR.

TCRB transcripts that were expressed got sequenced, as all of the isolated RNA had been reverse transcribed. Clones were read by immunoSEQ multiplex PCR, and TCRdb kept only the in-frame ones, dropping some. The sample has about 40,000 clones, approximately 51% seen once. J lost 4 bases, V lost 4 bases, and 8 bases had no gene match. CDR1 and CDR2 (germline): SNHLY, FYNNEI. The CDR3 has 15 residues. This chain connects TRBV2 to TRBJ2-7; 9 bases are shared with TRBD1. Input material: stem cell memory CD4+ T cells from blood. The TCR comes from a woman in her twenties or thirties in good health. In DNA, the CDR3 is TGTGCCAGCAGTGTCGGACAGGGGTTCATGTACGAGCAGTACTTC. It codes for CASSVGQGFMYEQYF.